The sequence of this TCR beta chain was determined in a study of identical twins. From the 5' RACE reads, TCRdb called clonotypes with MiXCR, one entry per CDR3 protein. Here the sample spans roughly 1,500,000 distinct CDR3 sequences, about 32% being singletons. The CDR3 length is 13 residues. Germline V gene sequence: CDR1 MNHNS, CDR2 SASEGT. V was pared by 2 bases and J by 5 bases, with 9 bases between. In this sample, this clonotype turned up a few times. The sequenced material came from cord blood. This sequence was found in a newborn girl in good health. The genes are TRBV6-1 and TRBJ2-5; no clear D gene. The CDR3, as DNA: TGTGCCAGCAGTGAATGGGTTCGGGAGACCCAGTACTTC. Protein sequence: CASSEWVRETQYF.